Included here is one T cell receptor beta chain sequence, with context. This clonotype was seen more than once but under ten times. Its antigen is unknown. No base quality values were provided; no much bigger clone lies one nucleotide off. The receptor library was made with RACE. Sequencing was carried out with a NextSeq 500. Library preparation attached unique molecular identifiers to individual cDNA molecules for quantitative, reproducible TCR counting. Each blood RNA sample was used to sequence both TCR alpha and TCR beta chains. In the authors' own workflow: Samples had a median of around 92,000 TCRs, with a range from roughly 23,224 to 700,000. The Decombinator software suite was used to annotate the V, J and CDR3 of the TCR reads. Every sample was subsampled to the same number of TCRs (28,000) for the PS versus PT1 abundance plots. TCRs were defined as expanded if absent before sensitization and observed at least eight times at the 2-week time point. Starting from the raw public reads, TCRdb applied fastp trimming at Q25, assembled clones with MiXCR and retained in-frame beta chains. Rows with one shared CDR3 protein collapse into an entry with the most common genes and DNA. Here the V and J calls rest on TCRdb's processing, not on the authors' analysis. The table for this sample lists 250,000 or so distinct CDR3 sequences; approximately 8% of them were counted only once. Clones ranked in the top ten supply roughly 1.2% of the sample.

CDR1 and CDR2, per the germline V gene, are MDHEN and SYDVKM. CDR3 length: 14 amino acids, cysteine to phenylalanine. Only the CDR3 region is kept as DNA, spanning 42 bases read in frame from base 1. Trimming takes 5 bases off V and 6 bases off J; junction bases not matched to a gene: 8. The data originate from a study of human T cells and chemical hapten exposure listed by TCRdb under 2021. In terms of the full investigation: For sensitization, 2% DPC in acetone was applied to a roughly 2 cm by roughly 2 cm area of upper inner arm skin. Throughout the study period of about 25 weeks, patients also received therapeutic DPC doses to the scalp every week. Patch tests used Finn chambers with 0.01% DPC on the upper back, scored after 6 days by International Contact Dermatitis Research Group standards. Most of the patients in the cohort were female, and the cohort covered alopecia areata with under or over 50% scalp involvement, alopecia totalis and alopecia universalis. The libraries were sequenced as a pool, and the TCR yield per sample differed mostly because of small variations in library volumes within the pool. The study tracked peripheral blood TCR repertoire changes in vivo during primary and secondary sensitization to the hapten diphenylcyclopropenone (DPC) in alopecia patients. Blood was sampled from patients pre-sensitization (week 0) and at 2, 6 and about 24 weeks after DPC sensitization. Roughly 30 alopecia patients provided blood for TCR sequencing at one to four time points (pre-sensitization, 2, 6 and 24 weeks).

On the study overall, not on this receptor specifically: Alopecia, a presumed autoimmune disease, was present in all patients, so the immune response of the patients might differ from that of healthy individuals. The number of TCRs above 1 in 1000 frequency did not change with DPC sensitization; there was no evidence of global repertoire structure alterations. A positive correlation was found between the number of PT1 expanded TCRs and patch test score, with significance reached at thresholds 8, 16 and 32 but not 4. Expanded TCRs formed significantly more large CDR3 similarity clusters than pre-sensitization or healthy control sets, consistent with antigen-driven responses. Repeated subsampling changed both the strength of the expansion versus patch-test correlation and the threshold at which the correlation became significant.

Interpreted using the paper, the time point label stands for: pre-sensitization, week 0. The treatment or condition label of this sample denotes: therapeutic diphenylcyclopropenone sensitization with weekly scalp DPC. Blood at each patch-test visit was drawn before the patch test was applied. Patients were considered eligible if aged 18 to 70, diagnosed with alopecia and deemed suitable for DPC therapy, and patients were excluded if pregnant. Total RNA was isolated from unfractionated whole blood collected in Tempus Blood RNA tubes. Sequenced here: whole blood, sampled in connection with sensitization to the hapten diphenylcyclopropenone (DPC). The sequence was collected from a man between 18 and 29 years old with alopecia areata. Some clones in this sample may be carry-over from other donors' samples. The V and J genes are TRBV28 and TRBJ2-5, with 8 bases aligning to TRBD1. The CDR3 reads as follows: CASSPPPRGQTQYF. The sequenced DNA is TGTGCCAGCAGTCCCCCCCCCAGGGGGCAGACCCAGTACTTC.